The 21 T cell receptor beta chains below all came from one sample that was sequenced in a study of a mutant IDH1 vaccine in newly diagnosed glioma (dated by TCRdb to the early 2020s). The time point label, as the study defines it: week 35, safety follow-up. Each vaccine dose was 300 ug of a 20-mer mutant IDH1 peptide in Montanide, given subcutaneously with topical imiquimod. Libraries were built with the immunoSEQ multiplex PCR assay. Imported from immuneACCESS, the table was reduced by TCRdb to in-frame sequences with V and J called. These copies leave out some clones; in studies compared against another copy, an unresolved V gene accounts for under half, and the cause of the remainder is not known. For this sample there are 68,000 or so clones; roughly 84% appear just once. The ten top clones hold about an eighth of the sample. Their antigens remain unidentified. The sequencing here drew on PBMCs, taken from a glioma patient whose treatment included an IDH1 peptide vaccine. These receptor sequences come from a man between 18 and 29 years old with glioma.

The J gene is TRBJ2-2, the V gene TRBV6-5; TRBD2 matches at 9 bases. CDR1 is MNHEY and CDR2 is SVGAGI in the germline V gene. The CDR3 runs 14 residues. The ends lost 10 bases at V and 8 bases at J; junction bases unmatched: 11. This CDR3 is CATQRRGGPGELFF. The CDR3 DNA is TGTGCCACCCAGCGGCGGGGGGGCCCGGGGGAGCTGTTTTTT.

This chain connects TRBV9 to TRBJ1-1; no reliable D call. Trimming removed 3 bases from V and 4 bases from J, with 10 bases in between. Germline CDR1 is SGDLS and CDR2 is YYNGEE. This CDR3 comprises 13 residues. CDR3 sequence reads: CASSAGGFTEAFF. The CDR3 DNA reads TGTGCCAGCAGCGCCGGAGGGTTCACTGAAGCTTTCTTT.

The rearrangement links TRBV27 to TRBJ2-3, with a weak D call TRBD1 (6 bases). Germline CDR1 and CDR2: MNHEY and SMNVEV (reference sequence). Trimming pared 6 bases from V and 8 bases from J, leaving 21 bases between. The CDR3 is made up of 15 amino acids. The CDR3 region has the DNA TGTGCCAGCAGAGATACAGGGACGTTTCGTTCTACGCAGTATTTT. It codes for CASRDTGTFRSTQYF.

This sequence joins TRBV4-3 and TRBJ2-7, with a tentative D call TRBD2 (5 bases). This CDR3 has 14 residues. Germline CDR1 and CDR2: LGHNA and YSLEER. V lost 0 bases, J lost 7 bases, and 13 bases lay in between. CDR3 DNA: TGCGCCAGCAGCCAAGATAGAAGGGAGTGGGAGCAGTACTTC. It codes for CASSQDRREWEQYF.

This sequence joins TRBV6-6 and TRBJ2-7, with 11 bases matching TRBD2. From germline, CDR1 is MNHNY and CDR2 SVGAGI (reference sequence). CDR3 length: 16 amino acids. V trimming: 7 bases; J trimming: 4 bases; junction bases outside the gene matches: 12. CDR3 sequence reads: CASTDLLSGRGYEQYF. The CDR3 DNA reads TGTGCCAGCACCGACCTACTTAGCGGGAGGGGATACGAGCAGTACTTC.

The chain is built from TRBV6-4 and TRBJ1-1; 7 bases match TRBD1. CDR1 is MRHNA, CDR2 SNTAGT, per germline. V lost 4 bases, J lost 7 bases, and 15 bases stayed unmatched. The CDR3 has 16 amino acids. The DNA for the CDR3 is TGTGCCAGCAGTGTACCCCCCTCCCCGGGACAGAGTGAAGCTTTCTTT. Translating gives CASSVPPSPGQSEAFF.

The V call is TRBV2, the J call TRBJ1-2, with a tentative D call TRBD1 (5 bases). Per germline, CDR1 SNHLY and CDR2 FYNNEI. The CDR3 contains 15 residues. The ends were cut back, 5 bases at V and 14 bases at J, with 27 bases in the middle. CDR3: CASSKMGDSGASRTF. CDR3 DNA sequence: TGTGCCAGCAGTAAAATGGGCGACTCCGGGGCATCAAGGACCTTC.

This clone has more than one count but fewer than ten. This chain joins TRBV7-6 and TRBJ1-2; the match to TRBD1 covers 7 bases. CDR3 length: 15 amino acids. V gave up 5 bases and J gave up 4 bases; unmatched junction bases: 10. Germline lookup yields CDR1 SGHVS and CDR2 FNYEAQ. The DNA of the CDR3 is TGTGCCAGCAGCCAATCTGACAGGGCCGGCTATGGCTACACCTTC. This sequence encodes CASSQSDRAGYGYTF.

The chain uses TRBV6-6 and TRBJ2-7; D may match TRBD1 or TRBD2 (6 bases each). Germline V CDR1 and CDR2: MNHNY, SVGAGI (reference sequence). CDR3 length: 14 residues. V was pared by 4 bases and J by 5 bases, with 15 bases between. The CDR3 reads CASSFLGGIDEQYF. As DNA, the CDR3 is TGTGCCAGCAGTTTCCTGGGGGGCATCGACGAGCAGTACTTC.

The chain joins TRBV9 to TRBJ2-3, with D perhaps TRBD2 (6 bases). Trimming stripped 2 bases from V and 4 bases from J, with 14 bases between. This CDR3 contains 15 residues. Per the germline V gene, CDR1 is SGDLS and CDR2 is YYNGEE. The CDR3 region has the DNA TGTGCCAGCAGCGTGCGTAGCGGAGGCGCAGATACGCAGTATTTT. This codes for CASSVRSGGADTQYF.

This clone was seen a few times. At one boundary the junction diverges from the germline segment, which might be a read error. V usage is TRBV6-1 and J usage is TRBJ1-1; 7 bases align to TRBD1. The length of the CDR3 is 11 residues. Germline V gene lookup returns CDR1 MNHNS and CDR2 SASEGT. CDR3 amino acids: CASSVTWDSGF. The CDR3, as DNA: TGTGCCAGCAGTGTGACCTGGGACAGCGGATTT.

The chain combines TRBV6-4 with TRBJ2-3, with 10 bases lining up with TRBD1. The CDR3 extends over 15 amino acids. The germline V gene encodes CDR1 MRHNA and CDR2 SNTAGT. V trimming: 0 bases; J trimming: 4 bases; junction bases outside the gene matches: 1. Here the CDR3 reads CASSDSTGGADTQYF. CDR3 DNA sequence: TGTGCCAGCAGTGACTCGACAGGGGGCGCAGATACGCAGTATTTT.

This clone was detected only a few times. This sample includes further DNA sequences coding for the same CDR3. The genes are TRBV4-2 and TRBJ1-1, with 7 bases lining up with TRBD1. Trimming cost V 4 bases and J 1 base; bases outside gene matches: 3. The CDR3 loop spans 14 amino acids. Germline V gives CDR1 LGHNA, CDR2 YNFKEQ. The CDR3 nucleotides read TGTGCCAGCAGCCCCCCAGGGGGGAACACTGAAGCTTTCTTT. Translation gives CASSPPGGNTEAFF.

The V and J genes are TRBV7-2 and TRBJ2-3, with TRBD2 matching 7 bases. Germline V lookup: CDR1 SGHTA, CDR2 FQGNSA. This CDR3 contains 16 residues. The ends lost 8 bases at V and 4 bases at J; junction bases unmatched: 15. The CDR3 sequence: CASRARMSGVSDTQYF. The CDR3 DNA follows: TGTGCCAGCCGAGCAAGGATGAGCGGGGTTTCAGATACGCAGTATTTT.

J is TRBJ2-2 and V is TRBV7-3; 7 bases align to TRBD1. V shed 5 bases, J shed 2 bases, and the junction held 17 bases outside the gene matches. Looked up from germline, CDR1 is SGHTA and CDR2 is FQGTGA. This CDR3 comprises 19 residues. The DNA for the CDR3 is TGTGCCAGCAGCCTCCGGCAAACTTGGACAGGCGCAAACACCGGGGAGCTGTTTTTT. Its protein product is CASSLRQTWTGANTGELFF.

This chain uses TRBV5-6 with TRBJ2-7, with D possibly TRBD1 on 6 matching bases. Trimming cost V 3 bases and J 2 bases, with 12 bases left between them. Looked up from germline, CDR1 is SGHDT and CDR2 is YYEEEE. The CDR3 loop spans 14 amino acids. In DNA, the CDR3 is TGTGCCAGCAGCTCTGGGACATTTCCCTACGAGCAGTACTTC. It specifies CASSSGTFPYEQYF. Filled out from reference TRBV5-6 and TRBJ2-7, the complete variable domain reads DAGVTQSPTHLIKTRGQQVTLRCSPKSGHDTVSWYQQALGQGPQFIFQYYEEEERQRGNFPDRFSGHQFPNYSSELNVNALLLGDSALYLCASSSGTFPYEQYFGPGTRLTVT.

By proportion, this clone is medium-sized. The chain has TRBV6-5 and TRBJ1-1; a possible D gene is TRBD1 (6 bases). Trimming took off 5 bases at V and 0 bases at J, with 13 bases between the two ends. Germline V lookup: CDR1 MNHEY, CDR2 SVGAGI. The CDR3 has 15 amino acids. The DNA for the CDR3 is TGTGCCAGCAGTGCCCAGACAGGCATGAACACTGAAGCTTTCTTT. Amino acids: CASSAQTGMNTEAFF.

The rearrangement links TRBV28 to TRBJ2-5, with D perhaps matching TRBD2 (6 bases). Germline CDR1 and CDR2: MDHEN and SYDVKM. The CDR3 is made up of 15 amino acids. The germline V and J ends were trimmed by 6 bases and 1 base, with 15 bases remaining between them. In nucleotides, the CDR3 is TGTGCCAGCAGGTGGTTAGCGGAGACCCAAGAGACCCAGTACTTC. It is translated as CASRWLAETQETQYF.

The rearrangement joins TRBV29-1 to TRBJ2-1; TRBD2 matches 9 bases. The CDR3 loop spans 17 amino acids. Germline CDR1 reads SQVTM; CDR2 reads ANQGSEA. Trimming took 1 base from V and 1 from J; bases not matched to a gene: 8. This chain's CDR3 is CSVEAGPSGTSYNEQFF. As DNA, the CDR3 is TGCAGCGTTGAAGCGGGGCCTAGCGGGACTTCCTACAATGAGCAGTTCTTC.

This clone was detected only once. Germline is not matched at one junction end, which may reflect a read error. The CDR3 DNA reads TGTGCTAGCAGCTTAGCTAGCGGATCCTACGAGCAGTACTTC. Its translation: CASSLASGSYEQYF. The gene calls are TRBV7-7 and TRBJ2-7; TRBD2 aligns across 7 bases. This CDR3 region has 14 residues. Germline V gives CDR1 SSHAT, CDR2 FNYEAQ (reference sequence).

The chain links TRBV19 to TRBJ2-7; D is uncertain. V shed 1 base and J shed 3 bases, with 13 bases lying between them. Looked up from germline, CDR1 is LNHDA and CDR2 is SQIVND (reference sequence). This CDR3 comprises 15 residues. Written as DNA, the CDR3 is TGTGCCAGTAGTATAGGACTCGGAGAACACTACGAGCAGTACTTC. It translates to CASSIGLGEHYEQYF.